The clone carrying this T cell receptor beta chain was recorded at least ten times. These data belong to a study of human T cells and chemical hapten exposure. As to time point: patch test 3, about 24 weeks after DPC sensitization. Stated treatment: therapeutic diphenylcyclopropenone sensitization with weekly scalp DPC. Deletions cut 6 bases from V and 9 bases from J, with 24 bases between. Germline CDR1 DFQATT, CDR2 SNEGSKA (reference sequence). The CDR3 covers 15 residues. A single record per CDR3 protein comes from TCRdb applying MiXCR to the RACE reads. Found here are fewer than 100,000 distinct CDR3 sequences, approximately 11% of them singletons; the top ten hold approximately 0.99%.

Material: whole blood, obtained in connection with sensitization to the hapten diphenylcyclopropenone (DPC). The origin of this receptor is a woman under 40 with alopecia areata. Some clones in this sample may be carry-over from other donors' samples. The chain couples TRBV20-1 to TRBJ2-1; tentatively, D is TRBD1 or TRBD2 (5 bases each). Written as DNA, the CDR3 is TGCAGTGCGCCCGAGGGTAGACAGTCCCGGGGTGAGCAGTTCTTC. It is translated as CSAPEGRQSRGEQFF.